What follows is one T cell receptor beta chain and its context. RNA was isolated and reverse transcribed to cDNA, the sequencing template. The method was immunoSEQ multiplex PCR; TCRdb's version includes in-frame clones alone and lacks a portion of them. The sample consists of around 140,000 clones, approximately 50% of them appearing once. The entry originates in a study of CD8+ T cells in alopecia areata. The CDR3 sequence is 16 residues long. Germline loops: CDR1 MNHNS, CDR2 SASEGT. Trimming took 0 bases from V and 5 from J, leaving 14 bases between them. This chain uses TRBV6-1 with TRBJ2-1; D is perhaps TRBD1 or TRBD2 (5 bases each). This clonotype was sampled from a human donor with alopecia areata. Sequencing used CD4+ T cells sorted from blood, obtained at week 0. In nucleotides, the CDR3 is TGTGCCAGCAGTGAAGCAAGGGGAAGGGACCACAATGAGCAGTTCTTC. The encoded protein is CASSEARGRDHNEQFF.